Included here is one T cell receptor beta chain sequence, with context. This clonotype was seen at least ten times. No antigen is known for it. One base away there is no much larger clone; base qualities are not given. V loses 7 bases, J loses 1 base, and the germline ends lie 10 bases apart. The CDR3 spans 13 residues, from the cysteine through the phenylalanine. CDR3 DNA only is kept here, 39 bases in frame from base 1. The data originate from a study of response to subunit inactivated influenza vaccine (dated 2018 in TCRdb). About the investigation overall: To follow how T cells responded to a trivalent subunit inactivated influenza vaccine, the researchers relied on deep quantitative profiling of the T cell receptor repertoire.

Summary of the overall study and its limitations: The authors proposed that each seasonal influenza vaccination may bring in only a limited number of new T cells.

The library was prepared using RT-PCR. TCRdb records Illumina HiSeq 2500 as the sequencer. TCRdb ran its own pipeline on the public reads, namely fastp trimming at Q25 and MiXCR clone calling, and kept in-frame beta chains. Rows merge per CDR3 protein into single entries with the most common DNA and genes. The sample contains 750,000 to 850,000 distinct CDR3 sequences, about 18% of them found a single time. The top ten clonotypes cover 11% of the sample. This clonotype was obtained from a man aged 45-65 years who received an inactivated influenza vaccine. Donor details come from another sample of the same person, matched by shared clones. The sequence links TRBV12-3 or TRBV12-4 to TRBJ1-1, with an unclear D gene assignment. This specimen was PBMCs from blood, taken less than 6 days after vaccination. CDR3 region: CASISQENTEAFF. The DNA sequence is given as TGTGCCAGCATCAGTCAAGAGAACACTGAAGCTTTCTTT.